Below are 20 T cell receptor beta chains sequenced from a single sample in a study of T-cell reconstitution after alpha-beta-depleted transplantation in children. Unique molecular identifiers were built into the TCRbeta library. TCRdb re-analysed the PCR reads in MiXCR, keeping a single row per CDR3 protein. The repertoire consists of some 550,000 distinct CDR3 sequences, with around 20% occurring once and the leading ten covering about 3.1%. The sample consisted of PBMCs from the stem cell graft donor, taken from the stem cell graft. The receptors were gathered from a human donor who donated a stem cell graft to a child with acute lymphoblastic leukemia.

The J gene is TRBJ2-5, the V gene TRBV18, with TRBD1 matching 7 bases. The CDR3 runs 16 residues. Unmatched junction bases numbered 8, after V lost 2 bases and J lost 2 bases. Per the germline V gene, CDR1 is KGHSH and CDR2 is LQKENI. The DNA for the CDR3 is TGTGCCAGCTCACCATCCGGGACAGTCATACAAGAGACCCAGTACTTC. It codes for CASSPSGTVIQETQYF.

This clonotype is a singleton in its sample. The chain uses TRBV20-1 and TRBJ2-3, with 7 bases aligning to TRBD2. Looked up from germline, CDR1 is DFQATT and CDR2 is SNEGSKA (reference sequence). V was clipped by 6 bases and J by 2 bases; unmatched bases: 8. The CDR3 contains 14 residues. CDR3 sequence: CSALPGLYTDTQYF. In DNA, the CDR3 is TGCAGTGCGCTACCGGGACTATACACAGATACGCAGTATTTT.

In its sample, this clonotype was seen once. This sequence joins TRBV30 and TRBJ2-2, with D perhaps TRBD2 (5 bases). The CDR3 covers 16 residues. Trimming cost V 2 bases and J 0 bases, with 13 bases left between them. Germline V gives CDR1 GTSNPN, CDR2 SVGIG (reference sequence). CDR3 bases: TGTGCCTGGAGTTCCATGTCCGGGGCGAACACCGGGGAGCTGTTTTTT. Translating it yields CAWSSMSGANTGELFF.

This clonotype was detected a few times. CDR3 loop: CASSQEGRTQETQYF. Written as DNA, the CDR3 is TGCGCCAGCAGCCAAGAGGGCAGGACCCAAGAGACCCAGTACTTC. The chain recombines TRBV4-1 with TRBJ2-5; D ambiguous. This CDR3 contains 15 residues. The germline V gene encodes CDR1 MGHRA and CDR2 YSYEKL. V shed 0 bases and J shed 1 base, with 9 bases lying between them.

Only a few counts were recorded for this clonotype. This chain links TRBV5-1 with TRBJ1-2; tentative D call: TRBD1 (6 bases). Germline V gene data show CDR1 as SGHRS and CDR2 as YFSETQ. This CDR3 region has 14 residues. Trimming cost V 3 bases and J 2 bases, with 11 bases left between them. The CDR3 is CASSWGTSNYGYTF. The CDR3 DNA sequence: TGCGCCAGCAGCTGGGGGACAAGCAACTATGGCTACACCTTC. The full variable domain, in which reference TRBV5-1 and TRBJ1-2 provide the parts outside the CDR3, is KAGVTQTPRYLIKTRGQQVTLSCSPISGHRSVSWYQQTPGQGLQFLFEYFSETQRNKGNFPGRFSGRQFSNSRSEMNVSTLELGDSALYLCASSWGTSNYGYTFGSGTRLTVV.

The rearrangement links TRBV12-3 or TRBV12-4 to TRBJ2-5, with TRBD2 identical over 10 bases. The CDR3 totals 14 residues. V lost 6 bases to trimming and J lost 3 bases; unmatched junction nucleotides: 4. The CDR3 DNA reads TGTGCCAGCAGAATAGCGGGAGGCAAAGAGACCCAGTACTTC. It translates to CASRIAGGKETQYF.

The chain couples TRBV11-2 to TRBJ1-2, with unresolved D. From germline, CDR1 is SGHAT and CDR2 FQNNGV. The V gene lost 1 base and the J gene lost 6 bases, with 9 bases spanning the gap. The CDR3 is 13 residues long. In nucleotides, the CDR3 is TGTGCCAGCAGCTTAGTCGGCCGTGATGGCTACACCTTC. Protein sequence: CASSLVGRDGYTF. Combining the CDR3 with reference TRBV11-2 and TRBJ1-2 gives the whole variable domain EAGVAQSPRYKIIEKRQSVAFWCNPISGHATLYWYQQILGQGPKLLIQFQNNGVVDDSQLPKDRFSAERLKGVDSTLKIQPAKLEDSAVYLCASSLVGRDGYTFGSGTRLTVV.

V and J are TRBV20-1 and TRBJ1-1, with 7 bases identical to TRBD1. The V and J ends lost 0 bases and 2 bases, in that order; junction bases with no gene match: 9. CDR3 size: 16 residues. From germline, CDR1 is DFQATT and CDR2 SNEGSKA (reference sequence). CDR3 nucleotides: TGCAGTGCTAGAGATAGAGACAGGGCAGTTAACACTGAAGCTTTCTTT. Translating it yields CSARDRDRAVNTEAFF.

This clonotype was detected only a few times. In nucleotides, the CDR3 is TGTGCCAGCAGTGGGGAAAGAGGTGGCTATGGCTACACCTTC. Translated, it gives CASSGERGGYGYTF. J is TRBJ1-2 and V is TRBV6-1; D not certain. Germline CDR1 MNHNS, CDR2 SASEGT. This CDR3 region has 14 residues. With 4 bases removed from V and 4 bases from J, the gap between germline ends came to 13 bases.

J is TRBJ1-1 and V is TRBV11-2; perhaps TRBD1 as D (6 bases). The germline V gene encodes CDR1 SGHAT and CDR2 FQNNGV. Trimming stripped 1 base from V and 1 base from J, with 13 bases between. This CDR3 comprises 16 residues. CDR3 nucleotide sequence: TGTGCCAGCAGCTTAGCTCTGGGGGCGTCGAACACTGAAGCTTTCTTT. Translated: CASSLALGASNTEAFF.

V and J are TRBV6-5 and TRBJ2-7; either TRBD1 or TRBD2 may supply D (7 bases each). The germline gives CDR1 MNHEY, CDR2 SVGAGI. This CDR3 comprises 15 residues. V was shortened by 3 bases and J by 4 bases, with 16 bases between the two germline ends. The CDR3: CASSYSQGGEYEQYF. In DNA, the CDR3 is TGTGCCAGCAGTTATTCTCAGGGGGGGGAGTACGAGCAGTACTTC.

The genes are TRBV27 and TRBJ1-6; D might be TRBD1 (6 bases). V shed 5 bases and J shed 9 bases, with 17 bases lying between them. Germline CDR1 and CDR2: MNHEY and SMNVEV (reference sequence). The CDR3 has 15 residues. CDR3 DNA: TGTGCCAGCAGTCTCGGGACAAGTGGGGGTTCACCCCTCCACTTT. This encodes CASSLGTSGGSPLHF.

The rearrangement uses TRBV3-1 and TRBJ2-5; the match to TRBD1 covers 9 bases. The CDR3 runs 14 residues. The germline V gene has CDR1 LGHDT and CDR2 YNNKEL (reference sequence). With 4 bases clipped from V and 4 bases from J, the junction kept 4 bases outside the gene matches. The CDR3 sequence is CASSRLGQGETQYF. The CDR3 DNA reads as TGTGCCAGCAGCCGACTGGGACAGGGAGAGACCCAGTACTTC.

As DNA, the CDR3 is TGCGCCAGCAGCTCGGGGGGACTAACCAGCTCCTACGAGCAGTACTTC. Translating it yields CASSSGGLTSSYEQYF. The chain uses TRBV5-1 and TRBJ2-7; 7 bases are shared with TRBD2. The CDR3 loop spans 16 amino acids. CDR1 is SGHRS, CDR2 YFSETQ, per germline. V shed 3 bases, J shed 0 bases, and the junction held 9 bases outside the gene matches.

A few counts support this clonotype. The CDR3 is CASTLGPHNEQFF. The CDR3 DNA reads TGTGCCAGCACCCTAGGGCCCCACAATGAGCAGTTCTTC. The chain uses TRBV6-5 and TRBJ2-1; no clear D gene. Germline loops: CDR1 MNHEY, CDR2 SVGAGI. CDR3 length: 13 amino acids. Trimming removed 7 bases from V and 5 bases from J, with 12 bases in between.

This clonotype was seen repeatedly, ten times or more. V usage is TRBV7-2 and J usage is TRBJ2-1; the match to TRBD1 covers 7 bases. With 5 bases clipped from V and 4 bases from J, the junction kept 2 bases outside the gene matches. Per germline, CDR1 SGHTA and CDR2 FQGNSA. The CDR3 runs 13 residues. The CDR3 protein is CASSVQGYNEQFF. The CDR3 nucleotides read TGTGCCAGCAGCGTACAGGGGTACAATGAGCAGTTCTTC.

V usage is TRBV5-1 and J usage is TRBJ1-2; D may be TRBD1 (5 bases). CDR3 length: 18 amino acids. V was shortened by 5 bases and J by 2 bases, with 25 bases between the two germline ends. Germline V CDR1 and CDR2: SGHRS, YFSETQ. This CDR3 reads CASSYPGTTRSRNYGYTF. CDR3 nucleotides: TGCGCCAGCAGTTATCCCGGGACGACCAGGTCCCGCAACTATGGCTACACCTTC.

The chain uses TRBV27 and TRBJ1-5; D gene unclear. The CDR3 spans 15 residues. CDR1 is MNHEY, CDR2 SMNVEV, per germline (reference sequence). V was cut by 0 bases and J by 4 bases, with 10 bases left in between. This chain's CDR3 is CASSLSLDSNQPQHF. In DNA, the CDR3 is TGTGCCAGCAGTTTATCATTGGATTCAAATCAGCCCCAGCATTTT.

V gene TRBV2 combines with J gene TRBJ1-2; possibly TRBD1 for D (5 bases). Trimming took off 6 bases at V and 1 base at J, with 9 bases between the two ends. Looked up from germline, CDR1 is SNHLY and CDR2 is FYNNEI. This CDR3 is 13 amino acids long. The CDR3 DNA reads as TGTGCCAGCAGAGGGGATAGTAACTATGGCTACACCTTC. Encoded protein: CASRGDSNYGYTF.

The CDR3 here is CASGLPARGPREQFF. DNA of the CDR3: TGTGCTAGTGGTTTGCCGGCCAGGGGCCCCAGGGAGCAGTTCTTC. The J gene is TRBJ2-1, the V gene TRBV12-5; D is possibly TRBD1 (6 bases). V lost 2 bases and J lost 10, with 18 bases in between. This CDR3 has 15 amino acids. CDR1 and CDR2 from the germline V gene are LGHNT and FRNRAP.